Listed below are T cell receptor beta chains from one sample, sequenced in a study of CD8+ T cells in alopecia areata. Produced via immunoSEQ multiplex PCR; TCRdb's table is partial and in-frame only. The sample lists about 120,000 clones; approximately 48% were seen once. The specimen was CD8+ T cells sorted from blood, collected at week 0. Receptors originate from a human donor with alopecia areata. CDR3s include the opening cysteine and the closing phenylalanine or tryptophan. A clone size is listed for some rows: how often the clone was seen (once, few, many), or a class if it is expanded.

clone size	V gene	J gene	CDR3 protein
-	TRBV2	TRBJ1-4	CASRDSEKLFF
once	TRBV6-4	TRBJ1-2	CASSAGQGTLDGYTF
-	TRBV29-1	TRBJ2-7	CSVVLLTYEQYF
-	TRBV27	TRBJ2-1	CASSDYNEQFF
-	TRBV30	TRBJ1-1	CAWRGNTEAFF
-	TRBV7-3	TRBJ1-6	CASSLGQGMGNSPLHF
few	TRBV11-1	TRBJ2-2	CASSFSWGPYTGELFF
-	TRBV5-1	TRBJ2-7	CASSWDRASYEQYF
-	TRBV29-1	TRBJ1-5	CSVVFGDSIQPQHF
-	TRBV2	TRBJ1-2	CVIEGYTF
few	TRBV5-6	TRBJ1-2	CASSTQGFDYGYTF
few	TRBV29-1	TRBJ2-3	CSEMTGGADTQYF
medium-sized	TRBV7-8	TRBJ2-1	CASSLDVVGRNEQFF
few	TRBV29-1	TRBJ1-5	CSVVGRGDNQPQHF
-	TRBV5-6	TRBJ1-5	CASSSAGSNQPQHF
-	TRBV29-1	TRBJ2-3	CSGWGGDTQYF
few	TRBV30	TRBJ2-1	CAWMGGDYNEQFF
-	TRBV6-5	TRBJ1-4	CASSYDRGGEKLFF
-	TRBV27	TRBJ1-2	CASSLTGPNNYGYTF
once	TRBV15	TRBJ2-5	CATSRSLVLGQETQYF
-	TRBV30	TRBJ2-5	CAWTAQQETQYF
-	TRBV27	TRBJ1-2	CASGKTGGRSAGYTF
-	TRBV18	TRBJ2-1	CASSPLIVQNYNEQFF
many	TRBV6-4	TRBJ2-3	CASSPGQGEGDTQYF
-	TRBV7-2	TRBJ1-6	CASSLIRDSPLHF
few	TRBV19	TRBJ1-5	CASSTAGGPDQPQHF
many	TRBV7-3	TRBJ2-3	CASSSLAGGTDTQYF
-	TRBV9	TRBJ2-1	CASSVEGLGSLEQFF
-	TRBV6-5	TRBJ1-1	CASSTPGGARTEAFF
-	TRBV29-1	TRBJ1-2	CSVEGTYYGYTF
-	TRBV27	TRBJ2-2	CASSSGTGLRELFF
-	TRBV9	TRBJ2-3	CASSVPNQGWRGDTQYF
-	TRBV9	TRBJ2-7	CASSPRLSTFPYEQYF
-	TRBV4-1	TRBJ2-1	CASSLGGGHPTYNEQFF
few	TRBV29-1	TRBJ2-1	CSALGGGYNNEQFF
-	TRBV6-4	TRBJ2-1	CASSDGTGGVEQFF
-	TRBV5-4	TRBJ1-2	CASSLRRVRYGYTF